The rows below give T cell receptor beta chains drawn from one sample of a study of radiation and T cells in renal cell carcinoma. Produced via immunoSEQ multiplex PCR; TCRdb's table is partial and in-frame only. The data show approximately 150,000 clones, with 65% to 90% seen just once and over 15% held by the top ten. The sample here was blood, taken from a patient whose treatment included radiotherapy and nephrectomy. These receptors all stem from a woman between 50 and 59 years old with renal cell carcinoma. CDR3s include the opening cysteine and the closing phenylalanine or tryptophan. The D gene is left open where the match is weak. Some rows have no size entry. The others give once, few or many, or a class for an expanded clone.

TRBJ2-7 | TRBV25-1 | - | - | CASSEFGVSQYF | TGTGCCAGCAGTGAATTTGGGGTCTCGCAGTACTTC
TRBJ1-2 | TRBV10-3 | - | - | CAIKNSASNYGYTF | TGTGCCATCAAAAACAGCGCTTCTAACTATGGCTACACCTTC
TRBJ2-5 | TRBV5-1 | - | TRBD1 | CASSLTGGDQETQYF | TGCGCCAGCAGCTTGACAGGGGGAGACCAAGAGACCCAGTACTTC
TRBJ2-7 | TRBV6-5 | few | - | CASSQGLHYEQYF | TGTGCCAGCAGCCAAGGACTGCACTACGAGCAGTACTTC
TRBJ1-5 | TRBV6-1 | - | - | CASSGTGNQPQHF | TGTGCCAGCAGCGGGACGGGAAATCAGCCCCAGCATTTT
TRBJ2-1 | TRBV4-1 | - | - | CASSPTEGDEQFF | TGCGCCAGCAGCCCCACGGAGGGGGATGAGCAGTTCTTC
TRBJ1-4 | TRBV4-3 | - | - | CASSQAGPGAEVGREKLFF | TGCGCCAGCAGCCAAGCGGGTCCGGGGGCTGAGGTGGGTAGGGAAAAACTGTTTTTT
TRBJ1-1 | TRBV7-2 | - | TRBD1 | CASSSTGASGAFF | TGTGCCAGCAGCTCAACAGGGGCCAGCGGAGCTTTCTTT
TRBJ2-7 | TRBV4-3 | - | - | CASSQLTGSYEQYF | TGCGCCAGCAGCCAACTCACAGGATCCTACGAGCAGTACTTC
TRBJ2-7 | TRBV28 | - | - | CASSSSIDYEQYF | TGTGCCAGCAGTTCGAGTATAGACTACGAGCAGTACTTC
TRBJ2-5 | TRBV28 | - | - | CASRSRLPGTQYF | TGTGCCAGCAGGTCCCGGCTCCCGGGGACCCAGTACTTC
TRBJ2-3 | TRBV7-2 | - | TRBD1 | CASSAYQGAVGDTQYF | TGTGCCAGCAGCGCCTACCAGGGGGCTGTAGGAGATACGCAGTATTTT
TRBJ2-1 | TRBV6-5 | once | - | CASSIGTEQFF | TGTGCCAGCAGTATCGGGACAGAGCAGTTCTTC
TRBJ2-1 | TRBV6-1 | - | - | CASSEAAGHYNEQFF | TGTGCCAGCAGTGAAGCGGCAGGGCACTACAATGAGCAGTTCTTC
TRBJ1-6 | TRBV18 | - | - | CASSLGQESPLHF | TGTGCCAGCTCACTGGGCCAGGAATCACCCCTCCACTTT
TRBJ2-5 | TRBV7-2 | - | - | CASSLLNEETQYF | TGTGCCAGCAGCTTACTCAACGAAGAGACCCAGTACTTC
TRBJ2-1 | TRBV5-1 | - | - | CASSLALLEDEQFF | TGCGCCAGCAGCTTAGCTTTGCTTGAGGATGAGCAGTTCTTC
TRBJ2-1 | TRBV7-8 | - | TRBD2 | CASSLEPTSGIGEQFF | TGTGCCAGCAGCTTAGAACCCACTAGCGGGATAGGGGAGCAGTTCTTC
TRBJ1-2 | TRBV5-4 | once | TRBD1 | CASSPQGGNLNYGYTF | TGTGCCAGCAGCCCACAGGGGGGAAACCTTAACTATGGCTACACCTTC
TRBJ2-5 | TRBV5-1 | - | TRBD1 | CASRGTGIETQYF | TGCGCCAGCAGGGGGACAGGGATAGAGACCCAGTACTTC
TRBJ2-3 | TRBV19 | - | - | CASSIGGGTHTDTQYF | TGTGCCAGTAGTATAGGCGGAGGTACACATACAGATACGCAGTATTTT
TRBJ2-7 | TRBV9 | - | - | CASRIAGAYEQYF | TGTGCCAGCAGAATTGCCGGGGCCTACGAGCAGTACTTC